This T cell receptor beta chain was obtained from a study of response to subunit inactivated influenza vaccine. TCRdb passed the RT-PCR reads through MiXCR, listing each CDR3 protein once. The data contain over 150,000 distinct CDR3 sequences, about 11% of them seen just once; the ten biggest clones take up 35% to 40%. Regarding the study as a whole: Authors suggested seasonal influenza vaccinations each recruit few new T cells.

This clonotype has only a few counts. Its antigen remains unidentified. The source of this sequence is a man aged 50 to 69 who received an inactivated influenza vaccine. This specimen consisted of CD8+ T cells sorted from PBMCs, obtained less than 30 months after vaccination.

CDR3 in amino acids: CSAIDQGLSTEAFF. Written as DNA, the CDR3 is TGCAGTGCTATAGACCAGGGGCTGAGCACTGAAGCTTTCTTT. The chain combines TRBV20-1 with TRBJ1-1; perhaps TRBD1 as D (6 bases). The germline V gene has CDR1 DFQATT and CDR2 SNEGSKA (reference sequence). The CDR3 has 14 amino acids. V lost 4 bases to trimming and J lost 4 bases, with 16 bases between them.